The clone carrying this T cell receptor (beta chain) was detected a few times. What it recognizes is unknown. This sample is part of a study of high-grade serous ovarian cancer treatment subgroups. About the study: Samples averaged roughly 15,000 reads and approximately 7,000 unique TCR beta rearrangements.

The CDR3 sequence is 13 residues long. V lost 6 bases and J 4 bases, leaving 7 bases between the germline ends. Per germline, CDR1 MGHRA and CDR2 YSYEKL. Tumor samples were obtained before definitive surgery or chemotherapy. Study results and limitations: Same-patient tumor repertoires overlapped at about 0.1 to 0.8; different patients barely overlapped. TCR clonal relatedness correlated positively with neoantigen level. Without spatial data, bulk sequencing limits insight into HGSC tumor diversity.

The repertoire was sequenced with immunoSEQ multiplex PCR; TCRdb's copy has only in-frame clones and lacks some. Of some 6,200 clones listed, about 80% are singletons. The TCR originated in a human donor with high-grade serous ovarian cancer. The rearrangement joins TRBV4-1 to TRBJ2-6; D is uncertain. The sample comprised tumor tissue. The CDR3 DNA follows: TGCGCCAGCAGATCGGAAGGGGCCAACGTCCTGACTTTC. Translated, it gives CASRSEGANVLTF.